Listed below are T cell receptor beta chains from one sample, sequenced in a study of patients and donors after allogeneic stem cell transplantation. One entry per CDR3 protein, called by TCRdb with MiXCR from the RT-PCR reads. The sample contains hundreds of thousands of distinct CDR3 sequences, 16% of which appear only once. Material: blood, either unsorted or a sorted T cell fraction (not recorded which). These receptors originate from a human donor who was either an allogeneic HSCT recipient or a stem cell or donor lymphocyte infusion donor (not recorded which). It is not recorded whose cells these are; they may come from a transplant donor. Both conserved end residues are part of each CDR3. The D gene is left open where the match is weak. Some rows mark clone size as missing; the rest say once, few, many or name a class of expanded clone.

>-|TRBD1|TRBV6-5|TRBJ2-2
TGTGCCAGCAGTTACCAGGAACAGGGGAACGGGGAGCTGTTTTTT
CASSYQEQGNGELFF
>few|-|TRBV21-1|TRBJ1-5
TGTGCCAGCAGCAAAGGTGACACATCTAATCAGCCCCAGCATTTT
CASSKGDTSNQPQHF
>-|-|TRBV6-1|TRBJ2-7
TGTGCCAGCAGTGTCTCGGCCTCCTACGAGCAGTACTTC
CASSVSASYEQYF
>-|TRBD1|TRBV29-1|TRBJ1-5
TGCAGCGTTGAATCCGAGGGGGCCGGTCAGCCCCAGCATTTT
CSVESEGAGQPQHF
>-|TRBD1|TRBV2|TRBJ2-2
TGTGCCCACGAGGGGGCCGAGGGTCACGGAAAAAACACCGGGGAGCTGTTTTTT
CAHEGAEGHGKNTGELFF
>many|TRBD2|TRBV4-2|TRBJ2-7
TGTGCCAGCAGCCAAGATTGGGGACTAGCGGGAGTAAGGAGGTACTTC
CASSQDWGLAGVRRYF
>-|-|TRBV29-1|TRBJ2-5
TGCAGCGTCCCCAAGGCGGGGGCCAGGGAGACCCAGTACTTC
CSVPKAGARETQYF
>few|TRBD2|TRBV7-3|TRBJ2-3
TGTGCCAGCAGCTTTACTAGCGGGGGCACAGATACGCAGTATTTT
CASSFTSGGTDTQYF
>-|-|TRBV20-1|TRBJ2-1
TGCAGTGCTAGGGGAACCCGGGCGGCCCGACCCTCCTACAATGAGCAGTTCTTC
CSARGTRAARPSYNEQFF
>-|TRBD1|TRBV12-3/TRBV12-4|TRBJ2-7
TGTGCCAGCAGTTCGGGACAGGGGGGATCCGTCGAGCAGTACTTC
CASSSGQGGSVEQYF
>-|-|TRBV21-1|TRBJ2-1
TGTGCCAGCAGCAAAGTGTATAGGGCCTACCTCTACAATGAGCAGTTCTTC
CASSKVYRAYLYNEQFF
>few|-|TRBV28|TRBJ1-6
TGTGCCAGCAGTTTAGGGAGTCAATCACCCCTCCACTTT
CASSLGSQSPLHF
>-|-|TRBV9|TRBJ2-3
TGTGCCAGCAGCCCCGACCAGTTCACAGATACGCAGTATTTT
CASSPDQFTDTQYF
>few|-|TRBV18|TRBJ2-1
TGTGCCAGCTCACCAGCCTCTACAGCCTTCGGGCGCGAGCAGTTCTTC
CASSPASTAFGREQFF
>few|TRBD1|TRBV5-6|TRBJ2-1
TGTGCCAGCAGCCCTGGGACAGTAAAAGCCAATGAGCAGTTCTTC
CASSPGTVKANEQFF
>-|TRBD2|TRBV28|TRBJ2-7
TGTGCCAGCACTCAACTCCAGGGACTATCTTTCTACGAGCAGTACTTC
CASTQLQGLSFYEQYF
>few|-|TRBV5-1|TRBJ2-7
TGCGCCAGCAGCTCGCAGGGAGGAATGCAGCAGTACTTC
CASSSQGGMQQYF
>-|TRBD2|TRBV11-1|TRBJ2-7
TGTGCCAGCAGCTCATCGACTAGCGGGAGATACGAGCAGTACTTC
CASSSSTSGRYEQYF
>few|TRBD2|TRBV12-3/TRBV12-4|TRBJ2-7
TGTGCCAGCAGTTTAGGCGGGGGGCGAGCCGCCTACGAGCAGTACTTC
CASSLGGGRAAYEQYF
>-|-|TRBV4-1|TRBJ2-3
TGCGCCAGCAGCCAGGGAAGGGATGGCACAGATACGCAGTATTTT
CASSQGRDGTDTQYF
>-|-|TRBV6-1|TRBJ2-1
TGTGCCAGCAGTGCTTCGGGGTTTGAGCAGTTCTTC
CASSASGFEQFF
>-|TRBD2|TRBV7-9|TRBJ2-3
TGTGCCAGCAGTCGAGCGGGAGATAGCACAGATACGCAGTATTTT
CASSRAGDSTDTQYF
>many|-|TRBV6-5|TRBJ1-1
TGTGCCAGCCAACGGCCGAACACTGAAGCTTTCTTT
CASQRPNTEAFF
>few|-|TRBV25-1|TRBJ2-7
TGTGCCAGCAGTCTTGACAGGACCCCCTACGAGCAGTACTTC
CASSLDRTPYEQYF
>few|-|TRBV4-3|TRBJ2-2
TGCGCCAGCAGCCAAGTCGGATTAGCGAACACCGGGGAGCTGTTTTTT
CASSQVGLANTGELFF
>many|-|TRBV4-2|TRBJ1-1
TGTGCCAGCAGCCAAGAATGGGGGGGAACAGGTGAAGCTTTCTTT
CASSQEWGGTGEAFF
>many|-|TRBV20-1|TRBJ1-2
TGCAGTGCTAGACGAGGGACGGACTATGGCTACACCTTC
CSARRGTDYGYTF
>-|-|TRBV18|TRBJ1-2
TGTGCCAGCTCAAATCCGTCCGGGTATGGCTACACCTTC
CASSNPSGYGYTF
>-|-|TRBV19|TRBJ1-1
TGTGCCAGTAGTCTACCTGGTGGACGAACTGAAGCTTTCTTT
CASSLPGGRTEAFF
>-|TRBD2|TRBV27|TRBJ2-3
TGTGCCAGCAGTCCACAGCGGGAGGGCCTCACAGATACGCAGTATTTT
CASSPQREGLTDTQYF
>many|-|TRBV5-1|TRBJ1-2
TGCGCCAGCAGGGGGTTTCGGGGCTACACCTTC
CASRGFRGYTF
>-|-|TRBV20-1|TRBJ2-4
TGCAGTGCTAGAGATCTTTCGTTCGTAGCCAAAAACATTCAGTACTTC
CSARDLSFVAKNIQYF
>few|-|TRBV4-1|TRBJ1-4
TGCGCCAGCAGCCAGGCCCAGAGGGGAGCTAATGAAAAACTGTTTTTT
CASSQAQRGANEKLFF
>-|-|TRBV5-1|TRBJ2-5
TGCGCCAGCAGCATTAAATACCAAGAGACCCAGTACTTC
CASSIKYQETQYF
>few|-|TRBV5-1|TRBJ1-1
TGCGCCAGCCCTACTGTTCCTGAAGCTTTCTTT
CASPTVPEAFF
>few|TRBD1|TRBV7-6|TRBJ2-1
TGTGCCAGCAGCTGGACGGACAGGGGCGGGTACAATGAGCAGTTCTTC
CASSWTDRGGYNEQFF
>few|TRBD2|TRBV6-2/TRBV6-3|TRBJ2-1
TGTGCCGCAGCACCTACGGGGGGCAATGAGCAGTTCTTC
CAAAPTGGNEQFF
>-|-|TRBV24-1|TRBJ1-5
TGTGCCACCAGTGATTCGGGTTATAGCAATCAGCCCCAGCATTTT
CATSDSGYSNQPQHF
>-|TRBD1|TRBV28|TRBJ1-1
TGTGCCAGCAGTCTCAATCCGACAGGGGTCGGAGCTTTCTTT
CASSLNPTGVGAFF
>many|TRBD2|TRBV29-1|TRBJ2-5
TGCAGCGTTTTGTCTAGCGGGAGGGCCTTTGGGACCCAGTACTTC
CSVLSSGRAFGTQYF
>few|-|TRBV29-1|TRBJ1-1
TGCAGCGGTGTGGTATATGGGGGGGATAATGAAGCTTTCTTT
CSGVVYGGDNEAFF
>many|-|TRBV4-1|TRBJ2-7
TGCGCCAGCAGCCAAGTACTTCTGGGCGGATCCTACGAGCAGTACTTC
CASSQVLLGGSYEQYF
>few|-|TRBV25-1|TRBJ1-2
TGTGCCAGCAGTGAATGGGAACGGAACTTCTATGGCTACACCTTC
CASSEWERNFYGYTF
>many|TRBD1|TRBV10-3|TRBJ2-3
TGTGCCATCAGTGCCGGACAGGGGGCTGATACGCAGTATTTT
CAISAGQGADTQYF
>many|-|TRBV29-1|TRBJ2-1
TGCAGCGTCCTTGGTACGGATGAGCAGTTCTTC
CSVLGTDEQFF